This T cell receptor beta chain stems from a study of beta chain features in type 1 diabetes. One heparinised draw of blood, averaging about 116 mL, came from each donor. Based on CD45RO/CCR7/CD25/CD127/CD95/CD27, CD4+ regulatory, stem cell-like memory, naive and central memory cells were sorted. Note on this clone: Antigen: not known.

Reverse transcribing all isolated RNA meant expressed TCRB transcripts were sequenced. The data were produced by immunoSEQ multiplex PCR, yet TCRdb's version contains in-frame clones alone and is incomplete. The sample has some 350,000 clones, roughly 14% seen once; the top ten hold about 0.015%. General observations from the study: An over-representation of cells with high TCR expression could result from cDNA sequencing. Junctions at VDJ sites from type 1 diabetes patients had fewer insertions and more deletions. Shorter TCRB CDR3s, moderately but significantly so, were found in Type 1 diabetes patients in all four CD4+ subsets.

Germline values: CDR1 MNHNS, CDR2 SASEGT. The CDR3 spans 14 residues. Trimming left V 2 bases short and J 1 base short, with 8 bases between. The receptor was isolated from a woman aged 18-29 years with type 1 diabetes. The rearrangement joins TRBV6-1 to TRBJ1-1; no reliable D call. Sequencing was done on a sample of naive CD4+ T cells from blood. The CDR3 loop reads CASSEFGENTEAFF. The DNA for the CDR3 is TGTGCCAGCAGTGAATTTGGAGAGAACACTGAAGCTTTCTTT.